A single sample gave rise to the 26 T cell receptor beta chains below, sequenced in a study of T cells after yellow fever vaccination. Using its own MiXCR run on the 5' RACE reads, TCRdb lists one record per CDR3 protein. The sample includes about 360,000 distinct CDR3 sequences, about 6.2% of them seen just once. Specimen: PBMCs, collected 5 days after the yellow fever booster vaccination. Receptors originate from a man under 40 who received the YFV17D yellow fever vaccine.

The chain combines TRBV7-2 with TRBJ2-1; 9 nucleotides agree with TRBD2. Per germline, CDR1 SGHTA and CDR2 FQGNSA. V gave up 1 base and J gave up 9 bases; unmatched junction bases: 7. This CDR3 is 15 amino acids long. In DNA form, the CDR3 reads TGTGCCAGCAGCTTAGTTAGCGGGAGCTTAGTTGAGCAGTTCTTC. Translating gives CASSLVSGSLVEQFF.

This clonotype showed up just a few times. The gene calls are TRBV14 and TRBJ2-3; D remains unclear. The CDR3 runs to 15 residues. V lost 4 bases and J lost 3, with 14 bases in between. Per germline, CDR1 SGHDN and CDR2 FVKESK. The CDR3 region has the DNA TGTGCCAGCAGCCCCCTGGGGTCGGCGACAGATACGCAGTATTTT. This encodes CASSPLGSATDTQYF.

At least ten counts were recorded for this clonotype. This CDR3 reads CASTSPGGTGGFTQYF. CDR3 in DNA: TGTGCCAGCACCTCCCCCGGCGGGACAGGGGGGTTTACGCAGTATTTT. The rearrangement uses TRBV28 and TRBJ2-3, with 11 bases identical to TRBD1. J lost 8 bases, V lost 7 bases, and 14 bases had no gene match. The CDR3 runs 16 residues. CDR1 and CDR2 (germline): MDHEN, SYDVKM.

This clonotype was observed at least ten times. The chain links TRBV20-1 to TRBJ2-5, with 11 bases fitting TRBD2. Trimming at V came to 6 bases and at J to 5 bases, leaving 8 bases not matched to a gene. The germline V gene encodes CDR1 DFQATT and CDR2 SNEGSKA (reference sequence). This CDR3 comprises 14 residues. The CDR3 bases are TGCAGTGCCACAACTAGCGGGAGAGGGGAGACCCAGTACTTC. It translates to CSATTSGRGETQYF.

This clonotype was recorded many times. This rearrangement joins TRBV28 to TRBJ2-3; D is unresolved. Deletions cut 5 bases from V and 3 bases from J, with 27 bases between. The CDR3 length is 19 residues. CDR1 is MDHEN, CDR2 SYDVKM, per germline. The CDR3 DNA is TGTGCCAGCAGTCCTCAAGGGTTTGGTGGGTTGGGTAGGACAGATACGCAGTATTTT. This sequence encodes CASSPQGFGGLGRTDTQYF.

This clonotype appeared many times. The chain combines TRBV7-2 with TRBJ2-1, with D maybe TRBD2 (5 bases). Deletions cut 5 bases from V and 6 bases from J, with 17 bases between. The CDR3 is made up of 15 amino acids. Germline values: CDR1 SGHTA, CDR2 FQGNSA. The CDR3 sequence is CASSPWRVVGNEQFF. DNA of the CDR3: TGTGCCAGCAGCCCCTGGCGGGTTGTGGGCAATGAGCAGTTCTTC. Complete variable domain (other parts from reference TRBV7-2 and TRBJ2-1): GAGVSQSPSNKVTEKGKDVELRCDPISGHTALYWYRQSLGQGLEFLIYFQGNSAPDKSGLPSDRFSAERTGGSVSTLTIQRTQQEDSAVYLCASSPWRVVGNEQFFGPGTRLTVL.

The chain joins TRBV9 to TRBJ2-2, with D possibly being TRBD2 (6 bases). Trimming stripped 2 bases from V and 2 bases from J, with 10 bases between. This CDR3 is built from 15 residues. Germline V gives CDR1 SGDLS, CDR2 YYNGEE. The CDR3 DNA reads as TGTGCCAGCAGCGTCGGGACTGGCAACACCGGGGAGCTGTTTTTT. It is translated as CASSVGTGNTGELFF.

This clonotype has more than one count but fewer than ten. V usage is TRBV12-1 and J usage is TRBJ2-3. TRBV12-1 is labeled a pseudogene. The CDR3 is 17 amino acids. The DNA of the CDR3 is TGTGCCAGCAGCCTCCTGATCTGGGCTTTTAGCACAGATACGCAGTATTTT. It codes for CASSLLIWAFSTDTQYF.

This clonotype occurred a few times. The chain carries TRBV5-1 and TRBJ2-7; TRBD2 might be the D (7 bases). Germline-derived CDR1 and CDR2 are SGHRS and YFSETQ. The V end lost 0 bases, the J end lost 0 bases, and 13 bases lay between the germline ends. CDR3 length equals 16 residues. The CDR3 protein is CASSLAEGGNSYEQYF. In DNA, the CDR3 is TGCGCCAGCAGCTTGGCCGAGGGGGGGAACTCCTACGAGCAGTACTTC.

V usage is TRBV5-4 and J usage is TRBJ2-7, with D unresolved. The CDR3 loop spans 13 amino acids. With 2 bases removed from V and 3 bases from J, the gap between germline ends came to 9 bases. Germline lookup yields CDR1 SGHNT and CDR2 YYREEE (reference sequence). The CDR3 spells CASSFEQRYEQYF. In DNA form, the CDR3 reads TGTGCCAGCAGCTTCGAACAGCGCTACGAGCAGTACTTC.

In its sample, this clonotype was seen a few times. The chain carries TRBV6-2 or TRBV6-3 and TRBJ2-7; D is unclear. The V end was cut by 8 bases, the J end by 4 bases, with 15 bases between. CDR1 and CDR2 (germline): MNHEY, SVGEGT. CDR3 length: 13 residues. The CDR3 loop reads CASARRTQYEQYF. The CDR3 DNA reads TGTGCCAGCGCCCGAAGAACACAGTACGAGCAGTACTTC.

V gene TRBV28 combines with J gene TRBJ2-1; TRBD2 might be the D (5 bases). The CDR3 runs to 12 residues. V lost 7 bases to trimming and J lost 7 bases, with 11 bases between them. Germline V lookup: CDR1 MDHEN, CDR2 SYDVKM. Here the CDR3 DNA reads TGTGCCAGCAAGAGGGATCCAAATGAGCAGTTCTTC. The encoded protein is CASKRDPNEQFF.

Many counts were recorded for this clonotype. The rearrangement links TRBV6-5 to TRBJ1-6; TRBD1 is a possible D gene (5 bases). Germline V gene data show CDR1 as MNHEY and CDR2 as SVGAGI. The CDR3 runs 13 residues. The V end lost 6 bases, the J end lost 5 bases, and 8 bases lay between the germline ends. The CDR3 loop reads CASRDTNNSPLHF. DNA for the CDR3: TGTGCCAGCAGGGACACGAATAATTCACCCCTCCACTTT.

The chain is built from TRBV19 and TRBJ2-3; D unclear. Germline CDR1 LNHDA, CDR2 SQIVND (reference sequence). The V gene lost 7 bases and the J gene lost 2 bases, with 16 bases spanning the gap. The CDR3 length is 15 residues. The CDR3 coding sequence is TGTGCCAGTACTCAATATCCCCGTTCCACAGATACGCAGTATTTT. This encodes CASTQYPRSTDTQYF.

The table lists this clonotype with many counts. The chain has TRBV5-6 and TRBJ2-7, with TRBD1 matching 10 bases. There are 16 residues in the CDR3. In germline, CDR1 is SGHDT, CDR2 YYEEEE. The J segment lost 4 bases and the V segment lost 5 bases, leaving 12 bases of the junction unmatched. The CDR3 DNA follows: TGTGCCAGCAGTCCTCTGTGGGGGACAGGGGATTACGAGCAGTACTTC. This codes for CASSPLWGTGDYEQYF.

CDR3 sequence (DNA): TGTGCCAGCAGTTTAGTCATCTCTGGGGCCAACGTCCTGACTTTC. Its translation: CASSLVISGANVLTF. The chain uses TRBV12-3 or TRBV12-4 and TRBJ2-6; no definite D call. V was cut by 1 base and J by 0 bases, with 4 bases left in between. CDR3 size: 15 residues.

This clonotype was picked up many times. The chain carries TRBV12-5 and TRBJ2-1; 10 bases fit TRBD2. Germline assignment: CDR1 LGHNT and CDR2 FRNRAP. The CDR3 spans 16 residues. Trimming removed 1 base from V and 2 bases from J; junction bases left unmatched: 2. CDR3 in amino acids: CASGLASGGAYNEQFF. CDR3 in DNA: TGTGCTAGTGGTTTGGCGAGCGGGGGGGCCTACAATGAGCAGTTCTTC.

This clonotype turned up a few times. The chain couples TRBV7-2 to TRBJ2-5; unclear D gene. Germline CDR1 SGHTA, CDR2 FQGNSA. The ends were cut back, 7 bases at V and 5 bases at J, with 8 bases in the middle. This CDR3 contains 11 residues. CDR3 protein: CASTHGETQYF. The DNA for the CDR3 is TGTGCCAGCACTCATGGTGAGACCCAGTACTTC.

This clonotype was found many times. This chain connects TRBV5-5 to TRBJ1-2; D not certain. The CDR3 extends over 16 amino acids. V was cut by 0 bases and J by 6 bases, with 18 bases left in between. Germline V gene lookup returns CDR1 SGHKS and CDR2 YYEKEE (reference sequence). The CDR3, as DNA: TGTGCCAGCAGCTTGGATACACGGACGCCAAGGGATGGCTACACCTTC. Encoded protein: CASSLDTRTPRDGYTF.

This chain uses TRBV18 with TRBJ2-7; 7 bases are a match to TRBD1. The CDR3 consists of 17 residues. V was pared by 1 base and J by 2 bases, with 11 bases of the junction left unmatched. Germline CDR1 KGHSH, CDR2 LQKENI. The DNA for the CDR3 is TGTGCCAGCTCACCACAGCCCCCTGACAGGGTGGCCTACGAGCAGTACTTC. It is translated as CASSPQPPDRVAYEQYF. Supplemented by reference TRBV18 and TRBJ2-7, the full variable domain reads NAGVMQNPRHLVRRRGQEARLRCSPMKGHSHVYWYRQLPEEGLKFMVYLQKENIIDESGMPKERFSAEFPKEGPSILRIQQVVRGDSAAYFCASSPQPPDRVAYEQYFGPGTRLTVT.

The chain is built from TRBV6-2 or TRBV6-3 and TRBJ2-1, with D perhaps being TRBD1 or TRBD2 (5 bases each). Germline assignment: CDR1 MNHEY and CDR2 SVGEGT. Trimming took 0 bases from V and 11 from J, leaving 11 bases between them. This CDR3 is 13 amino acids long. CDR3 in DNA: TGTGCCAGCAGTTACTCCGGGACCTCCAAGCAGTTCTTC. This translates into CASSYSGTSKQFF.

A few counts support this clonotype. V usage is TRBV29-1 and J usage is TRBJ2-1; TRBD2 matches at 7 bases. The CDR3 runs to 14 residues. Germline V gene data show CDR1 as SQVTM and CDR2 as ANQGSEA. J lost 7 bases, V lost 7 bases, and 13 bases had no gene match. CDR3 sequence (DNA): TGCAGCGCCGACGGAGCGGGACTTATGAATGAGCAGTTCTTC. Its translation is CSADGAGLMNEQFF.

In this sample, this clonotype turned up a few times. The gene calls are TRBV15 and TRBJ2-5; 8 bases fit TRBD2. CDR3 size: 15 residues. CDR1 and CDR2 from the germline V gene are LNHNV and YYDKDF (reference sequence). The J segment lost 6 bases and the V segment lost 4 bases, leaving 10 bases of the junction unmatched. This chain's CDR3 is CATSKSTGGLKTQYF. In nucleotides, the CDR3 is TGTGCCACCAGCAAGAGTACGGGGGGGCTAAAGACCCAGTACTTC.

In this sample, this clonotype turned up a few times. The chain employs TRBV19 and TRBJ1-2; D might be TRBD1 (5 bases). The CDR3 sequence is 16 residues long. The germline V gene has CDR1 LNHDA and CDR2 SQIVND (reference sequence). The V and J ends lost 6 bases and 2 bases respectively, with 19 bases between them. The CDR3: CASSGPSGGLNYGYTF. The CDR3 DNA reads as TGTGCCAGTAGCGGACCTTCGGGGGGATTAAACTATGGCTACACCTTC. The entire variable domain, with the rest obtained from reference TRBV19 and TRBJ1-2, is as follows: DGGITQSPKYLFRKEGQNVTLSCEQNLNHDAMYWYRQDPGQGLRLIYYSQIVNDFQKGDIAEGYSVSREKKESFPLTVTSAQKNPTAFYLCASSGPSGGLNYGYTFGSGTRLTVV.

This clonotype was seen a handful of times. J is TRBJ1-1 and V is TRBV12-3 or TRBV12-4; D possibly corresponds to TRBD1 (6 bases). The V end lost 2 bases, the J end lost 11 bases, and 12 bases lay between the germline ends. The length of the CDR3 is 12 residues. The CDR3 is CASSLPGAAAFF. For the CDR3, the DNA is TGTGCCAGCAGTTTACCAGGGGCGGCCGCTTTCTTT.

The V call is TRBV6-1, the J call TRBJ1-1, with D unresolved. CDR3 length: 17 residues. Germline-derived CDR1 and CDR2 are MNHNS and SASEGT. V lost 6 bases and J 3 bases, leaving 23 bases between the germline ends. The CDR3 loop reads CASSPIRVSRVDTEAFF. Here the CDR3 DNA reads TGTGCCAGCAGCCCAATCCGGGTTTCCCGAGTGGACACTGAAGCTTTCTTT.